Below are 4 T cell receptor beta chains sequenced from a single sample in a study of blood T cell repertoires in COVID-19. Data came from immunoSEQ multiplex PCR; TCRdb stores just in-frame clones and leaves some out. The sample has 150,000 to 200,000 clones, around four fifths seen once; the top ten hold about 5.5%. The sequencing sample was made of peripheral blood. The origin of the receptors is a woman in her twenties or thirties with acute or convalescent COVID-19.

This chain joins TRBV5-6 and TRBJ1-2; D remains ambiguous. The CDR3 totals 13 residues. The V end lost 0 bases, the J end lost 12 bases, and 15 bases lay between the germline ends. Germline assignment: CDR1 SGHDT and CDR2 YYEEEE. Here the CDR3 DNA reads TGTGCCAGCAGCTTGGACTATACAAAACCCAACACCTTC. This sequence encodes CASSLDYTKPNTF.

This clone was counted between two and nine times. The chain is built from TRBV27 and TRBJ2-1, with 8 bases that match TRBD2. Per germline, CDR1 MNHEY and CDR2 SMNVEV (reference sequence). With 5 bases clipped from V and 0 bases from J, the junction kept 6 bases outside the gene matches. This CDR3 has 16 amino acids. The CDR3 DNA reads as TGTGCCAGCAGTCCCCTAGCGGGTCGCTCCTACAATGAGCAGTTCTTC. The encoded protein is CASSPLAGRSYNEQFF.

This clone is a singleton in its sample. CDR3 residues: CASRGQGGSFF. CDR3 nucleotide sequence: TGTGCCAGCAGGGGACAGGGTGGTTCTTTCTTT. This rearrangement joins TRBV6-6 to TRBJ1-1; 9 bases agree with TRBD1. Germline CDR1 reads MNHNY; CDR2 reads SVGAGI (reference sequence). This CDR3 has 11 residues. The V segment lost 6 bases and the J segment 12 bases; nucleotides outside the gene matches: 5.

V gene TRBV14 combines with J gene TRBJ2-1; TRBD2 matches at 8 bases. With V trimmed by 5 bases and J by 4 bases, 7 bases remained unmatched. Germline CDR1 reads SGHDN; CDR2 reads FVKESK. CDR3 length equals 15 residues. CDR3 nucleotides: TGTGCCAGCAGCGGTATAGCGGGGATTTACAATGAGCAGTTCTTC. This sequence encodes CASSGIAGIYNEQFF.